A single sample gave rise to the 18 T cell receptor beta chains below, sequenced in a study of shared clonotypes between healthy human individuals. TCRdb keeps only in-frame clones here, not all; method: immunoSEQ multiplex PCR. The table lists about 1 million clones, 75% of them singletons. The specimen sequenced was memory CD4+ T cells sorted from blood. Subset indicated: CD45RA-negative fraction. These receptors were collected from a man aged 18 to 29 in good health.

This chain joins TRBV5-6 and TRBJ2-6; D gene uncertain. The germline V gene encodes CDR1 SGHDT and CDR2 YYEEEE. This CDR3 comprises 15 residues. V was cut by 1 base and J by 4 bases, with 9 bases left in between. The CDR3 region has the DNA TGTGCCAGCAGCTTGACCGGAGCGGGGGCCAACGTCCTGACTTTC. Protein: CASSLTGAGANVLTF.

As concerns this clone: Other DNA sequences in this specimen translate into the identical CDR3. The genes are TRBV18 and TRBJ2-2; D not certain. Trimming removed 2 bases from V and 8 bases from J, with 6 bases in between. The CDR3 consists of 12 residues. In germline, CDR1 is KGHSH, CDR2 LQKENI. This chain's CDR3 is CASSPDAGELFF. The CDR3, as DNA: TGTGCCAGCTCACCAGATGCGGGGGAGCTGTTTTTT.

V gene TRBV18 combines with J gene TRBJ2-7; D is unclear. The CDR3 runs to 14 residues. Trimming cost V 3 bases and J 6 bases, with 15 bases left between them. Germline CDR1 reads KGHSH; CDR2 reads LQKENI. The CDR3 nucleotides read TGTGCCAGCTCACCCGGACGGAGTACGGGCGAGCAGTACTTC. Protein sequence: CASSPGRSTGEQYF.

The chain carries TRBV30 and TRBJ1-2, with TRBD1 identical over 8 bases. Germline V gene sequence: CDR1 GTSNPN, CDR2 SVGIG (reference sequence). V lost 3 bases to trimming and J lost 4 bases; unmatched junction nucleotides: 13. The CDR3 is made up of 16 amino acids. Here the CDR3 reads CAWSWGRGRRSYGYTF. The CDR3 nucleotides are TGTGCCTGGAGCTGGGGCAGGGGGCGACGGAGCTATGGCTACACCTTC.

J is TRBJ2-7 and V is TRBV6-5, with D hard to call. The V end was cut by 7 bases, the J end by 2 bases, with 12 bases between. The length of the CDR3 is 13 residues. The V gene's germline CDR1 is MNHEY and CDR2 SVGAGI. The DNA of the CDR3 is TGTGCCAGCACGGCGGACGCAACCTACGAGCAGTACTTC. Its translation: CASTADATYEQYF.

The rearrangement joins TRBV5-5 to TRBJ2-7; TRBD1 matches at 10 bases. V lost 0 bases and J lost 2; bases outside the gene matches: 5. This CDR3 is 16 amino acids long. Germline V gene lookup returns CDR1 SGHKS and CDR2 YYEKEE (reference sequence). CDR3 loop: CASSLAPGQGAYEQYF. The CDR3 region has the DNA TGTGCCAGCAGCTTGGCCCCTGGACAGGGGGCCTACGAGCAGTACTTC.

The V call is TRBV2, the J call TRBJ2-1; 7 bases fit TRBD1. J gave up 3 bases and V 4 bases, and 6 bases lay outside the gene matches. Germline loops: CDR1 SNHLY, CDR2 FYNNEI. The CDR3 spans 15 residues. The CDR3 sequence is CASSADRAFYNEQFF. CDR3 DNA sequence: TGTGCCAGCAGTGCCGACAGGGCCTTCTACAATGAGCAGTTCTTC.

This clone has just a few counts. The rearrangement uses TRBV5-1 and TRBJ2-5; D is undetermined. The germline V and J ends were trimmed by 3 bases and 1 base, with 7 bases remaining between them. The CDR3 has 13 residues. Germline lookup yields CDR1 SGHRS and CDR2 YFSETQ. The CDR3 loop reads CASSSGFQETQYF. Written as DNA, the CDR3 is TGCGCCAGCAGCTCCGGGTTCCAAGAGACCCAGTACTTC.

The count of this clone is one. V gene TRBV10-1 combines with J gene TRBJ2-1; 8 bases fit TRBD2. The CDR3 extends over 15 amino acids. Germline V gene sequence: CDR1 WNHNN, CDR2 SYGVQD (reference sequence). V was pared by 5 bases and J by 0 bases, with 3 bases of the junction left unmatched. CDR3 region: CASSPSGSSYNEQFF. DNA of the CDR3: TGCGCCAGCAGTCCGAGCGGGAGCTCCTACAATGAGCAGTTCTTC.

The rearrangement uses TRBV19 and TRBJ2-7; the match to TRBD1 covers 7 bases. Germline V lookup: CDR1 LNHDA, CDR2 SQIVND (reference sequence). The V gene end was trimmed by 4 bases and the J gene end by 2 bases; junction bases not matched to a gene: 2. The CDR3 extends over 13 amino acids. The CDR3 nucleotides read TGTGCCAGTAGTACGCAGGGGGCCTACGAGCAGTACTTC. Translated: CASSTQGAYEQYF.

The chain combines TRBV7-3 with TRBJ2-6, with a tentative D call TRBD1 (6 bases). CDR3 length equals 14 residues. V lost 6 bases and J lost 2, with 8 bases in between. CDR1 and CDR2 from the germline V gene are SGHTA and FQGTGA. The CDR3 loop reads CASSSGAGANVLTF. CDR3 nucleotide sequence: TGTGCCAGCAGTTCAGGGGCTGGGGCCAACGTCCTGACTTTC.

The CDR3 DNA reads TGTGCCAGCAGCGGACTCGGGACAGATGAAGCTTTCTTT. This translates into CASSGLGTDEAFF. The chain employs TRBV5-6 and TRBJ1-1, with 7 bases that match TRBD1. V shed 4 bases and J 7 bases; nucleotides not matched to a gene: 7. This CDR3 is built from 13 residues. CDR1 is SGHDT and CDR2 is YYEEEE in the germline V gene.

About this clone itself: Sequence at one end of the junction differs from germline and may be a read error. V and J are TRBV5-5 and TRBJ1-1; D gene uncertain. Germline CDR1 and CDR2: SGHKS and YYEKEE (reference sequence). The CDR3 covers 13 residues. CDR3 region: CASSLAARSEMIF. The CDR3 nucleotides read TGTGCCAGCAGCTTGGCCGCCAGGTCGGAGATGATCTTT.

The genes are TRBV30 and TRBJ2-6; maybe TRBD1 (6 bases). The CDR3 covers 17 residues. V was clipped by 4 bases and J by 0 bases, with 16 bases between them. The germline CDR1 and CDR2 sequences are GTSNPN and SVGIG (reference sequence). CDR3 in amino acids: CAWKGQGSSSGANVLTF. The CDR3 DNA sequence: TGTGCCTGGAAAGGGCAGGGGTCGAGCTCTGGGGCCAACGTCCTGACTTTC.

The chain combines TRBV7-9 with TRBJ1-1; TRBD1 might be the D (5 bases). CDR1 is SEHNR, CDR2 FQNEAQ, per germline (reference sequence). V lost 5 bases and J lost 1, with 11 bases in between. CDR3 size: 14 residues. Here the CDR3 reads CASSPQDKNTEAFF. The DNA of the CDR3 is TGTGCCAGCAGCCCCCAGGACAAGAACACTGAAGCTTTCTTT. Together with reference TRBV7-9 and TRBJ1-1, the CDR3 gives the full variable domain: DTGVSQNPRHKITKRGQNVTFRCDPISEHNRLYWYRQTLGQGPEFLTYFQNEAQLEKSRLLSDRFSAERPKGSFSTLEIQRTEQGDSAMYLCASSPQDKNTEAFFGQGTRLTVV.

The rearrangement links TRBV6-6 to TRBJ2-2, with D unclear. Germline CDR1 MNHNY, CDR2 SVGAGI (reference sequence). Trimming shortened V by 5 bases and J by 3 bases, and 7 bases separated the two germline ends. There are 13 residues in the CDR3. The CDR3 reads CASSGPYTGELFF. In nucleotides, the CDR3 is TGTGCCAGCAGTGGGCCCTACACCGGGGAGCTGTTTTTT.

This clone was observed a few times. The V call is TRBV15, the J call TRBJ2-5; 8 bases fit TRBD1. The V gene's germline CDR1 is LNHNV and CDR2 YYDKDF (reference sequence). The CDR3 is made up of 16 amino acids. V shed 4 bases, J shed 2 bases, and the junction held 9 bases outside the gene matches. The CDR3 DNA reads TGTGCCACCAGCATCGTTACAGGGGGGTTTCAAGAGACCCAGTACTTC. It translates to CATSIVTGGFQETQYF.

The gene calls are TRBV14 and TRBJ2-5; D might be TRBD2 (6 bases). Germline-derived CDR1 and CDR2 are SGHDN and FVKESK. The CDR3 totals 15 residues. Trimming removed 5 bases from V and 0 bases from J, with 13 bases in between. The CDR3 region is CASSLLRGYQETQYF. The CDR3 DNA is TGTGCCAGCAGCTTACTTCGGGGGTACCAAGAGACCCAGTACTTC.